A single sample gave rise to the 28 T cell receptor beta chains below, sequenced in a study of T cells in Graves' hyperthyroidism and ophthalmopathy. RNA transcripts served as the template for amplifying TCR beta CDR3 regions. A first-round RT-PCR of the TCR CDR3 used the HTBI primer set. MiXCR, applied by TCRdb to the multiplex PCR reads, yields one record per CDR3 protein. This table holds approximately 620,000 distinct CDR3 sequences, approximately 15% found once. Input material: blood. These TCRs come from a woman aged 40 to 55 with Graves' ophthalmopathy.

The V gene is TRBV7-9, the J gene TRBJ2-3; 7 bases agree with TRBD2. The CDR3 covers 15 residues. Germline V gives CDR1 SEHNR, CDR2 FQNEAQ (reference sequence). The V and J ends lost 5 bases and 5 bases, in that order; junction bases with no gene match: 10. For the CDR3, the DNA is TGTGCCAGCAGCCCGCTAGCGGAGTTGAAAGATACGCAGTATTTT. This codes for CASSPLAELKDTQYF.

Only a few counts were recorded for this clonotype. The V and J genes are TRBV6-2 or TRBV6-3 and TRBJ2-2; 9 nucleotides align to TRBD1. The CDR3 spans 14 residues. The V gene end was trimmed by 7 bases and the J gene end by 6 bases; junction bases not matched to a gene: 6. Per germline, CDR1 MNHEY and CDR2 SVGEGT. CDR3: CASKQGASSGELFF. CDR3 in DNA: TGTGCCAGCAAACAGGGGGCGTCGTCCGGGGAGCTGTTTTTT.

This clonotype was seen a handful of times. V gene TRBV28 combines with J gene TRBJ1-5; D unclear. V was cut by 7 bases and J by 4 bases, with 5 bases left in between. The germline gives CDR1 MDHEN, CDR2 SYDVKM. CDR3 size: 11 residues. Here the CDR3 reads CASTSNQPQHF. The CDR3 DNA is TGTGCCAGCACTTCTAATCAGCCCCAGCATTTT.

This clonotype came up many times. The chain recombines TRBV2 with TRBJ1-4; D unresolved. CDR1 SNHLY and CDR2 FYNNEI come from the germline V gene. The CDR3 consists of 14 residues. V lost 6 bases and J 0 bases, leaving 8 bases between the germline ends. The CDR3 coding sequence is TGTGCCAGCAGAACGGATGCAACTAATGAAAAACTGTTTTTT. Amino acid sequence: CASRTDATNEKLFF.

This clonotype appeared many times. The rearrangement uses TRBV20-1 and TRBJ2-7; D not resolved. Trimming left V 7 bases short and J 6 bases short, with 22 bases between. CDR1 is DFQATT, CDR2 SNEGSKA, per germline (reference sequence). The CDR3 is 14 amino acids. CDR3 loop: CSVERHPPTSEQYF. The CDR3 DNA reads as TGCAGTGTAGAGAGGCACCCTCCCACCTCCGAGCAGTACTTC.

This clonotype appeared many times. This rearrangement joins TRBV28 to TRBJ2-7; 7 bases agree with TRBD1. Germline-derived CDR1 and CDR2 are MDHEN and SYDVKM. The CDR3 extends over 14 amino acids. V shed 8 bases and J 0 bases; nucleotides not matched to a gene: 7. CDR3 nucleotide sequence: TGTGCCAGCGGAAACAGGGGAAGCTCCTACGAGCAGTACTTC. Encoded protein: CASGNRGSSYEQYF.

This clonotype was counted many times. The CDR3 DNA follows: TGTGCCTGGAGCCGACGGAATAGCAATCAGCCCCAGCATTTT. As protein: CAWSRRNSNQPQHF. The rearrangement uses TRBV30 and TRBJ1-5; D is undetermined. With 3 bases removed from V and 0 bases from J, the gap between germline ends came to 9 bases. The CDR3 runs 14 residues. Germline lookup yields CDR1 GTSNPN and CDR2 SVGIG (reference sequence).

This clonotype has ten or more counts. This chain joins TRBV18 and TRBJ1-1; unclear D gene. Germline CDR1 and CDR2: KGHSH and LQKENI. The CDR3 sequence is 14 residues long. The V end lost 0 bases, the J end lost 1 base, and 6 bases lay between the germline ends. CDR3 protein: CASSPPNWNTEAFF. The CDR3 nucleotides read TGTGCCAGCTCACCACCGAACTGGAACACTGAAGCTTTCTTT.

This clonotype turned up a few times. The chain couples TRBV4-1 to TRBJ2-3; D call uncertain. The CDR3 spans 16 residues. In germline, CDR1 is MGHRA, CDR2 YSYEKL. V lost 1 base, J lost 3 bases, and 14 bases lay in between. The CDR3 loop is CASSQVSLVATDTQYF. The CDR3 DNA follows: TGCGCCAGCAGCCAAGTTTCGCTGGTCGCGACAGATACGCAGTATTTT.

This sequence joins TRBV19 and TRBJ2-1, with D possibly matching TRBD1 (5 bases). The CDR3 extends over 15 amino acids. V dropped 10 bases and J dropped 4 bases, with 20 bases sitting between them. Per the germline V gene, CDR1 is LNHDA and CDR2 is SQIVND (reference sequence). The CDR3 nucleotides are TGTGCCACTACCTTCGACAGAGCCCCTTACAATGAGCAGTTCTTC. This gives the protein CATTFDRAPYNEQFF. Supplemented by reference TRBV19 and TRBJ2-1, the full variable domain reads DGGITQSPKYLFRKEGQNVTLSCEQNLNHDAMYWYRQDPGQGLRLIYYSQIVNDFQKGDIAEGYSVSREKKESFPLTVTSAQKNPTAFYLCATTFDRAPYNEQFFGPGTRLTVL.

V gene TRBV30 combines with J gene TRBJ1-4, with D tentatively TRBD1 (5 bases). V dropped 1 base and J dropped 12 bases, with 12 bases sitting between them. CDR3 length: 12 amino acids. Looked up from germline, CDR1 is GTSNPN and CDR2 is SVGIG (reference sequence). This CDR3 is CAWSGGELELFF. CDR3 DNA sequence: TGTGCCTGGAGTGGGGGCGAGTTAGAACTGTTTTTT. Looking up the rest from reference TRBV30 and TRBJ1-4 gives the full variable domain: SQTIHQWPATLVQPVGSPLSLECTVEGTSNPNLYWYRQAAGRGLQLLFYSVGIGQISSEVPQNLSASRPQDRQFILSSKKLLLSDSGFYLCAWSGGELELFFGSGTQLSVL.

This clonotype was counted ten times or more. The V gene is TRBV11-2, the J gene TRBJ1-1; 9 nucleotides agree with TRBD1. J was trimmed by 7 bases and V by 3 bases; bases with no gene match: 0. Germline V gives CDR1 SGHAT, CDR2 FQNNGV. The CDR3 spans 12 residues. CDR3 region: CASSLDRGEAFF. CDR3 DNA sequence: TGTGCCAGCAGCTTGGACAGGGGTGAAGCTTTCTTT.

In its sample, this clonotype was seen many times. This chain joins TRBV6-1 and TRBJ2-4; perhaps TRBD2 as D (6 bases). Trimming shortened V by 8 bases and J by 1 base, and 12 bases separated the two germline ends. CDR3 length: 14 amino acids. Germline V gene sequence: CDR1 MNHNS, CDR2 SASEGT. The CDR3 sequence is CASFGGAAKNIQYF. In DNA form, the CDR3 reads TGTGCCAGCTTCGGGGGAGCGGCCAAAAACATTCAGTACTTC.

V and J are TRBV5-1 and TRBJ1-1, with a weak D call TRBD1 (5 bases). Looked up from germline, CDR1 is SGHRS and CDR2 is YFSETQ. CDR3 length equals 15 residues. V was pared by 0 bases and J by 4 bases, with 13 bases between. This chain's CDR3 is CASSLEGSRSTEAFF. The CDR3 DNA follows: TGCGCCAGCAGCTTGGAGGGGAGTAGGTCCACTGAAGCTTTCTTT.

The table lists this clonotype with many counts. The chain joins TRBV6-2 or TRBV6-3 to TRBJ2-7, with TRBD1 identical over 7 bases. J gave up 4 bases and V 5 bases, and 5 bases lay outside the gene matches. Germline V gives CDR1 MNHEY, CDR2 SVGEGT. The length of the CDR3 is 13 residues. CDR3 in amino acids: CASSRDSAYEQYF. In nucleotides, the CDR3 is TGTGCCAGCAGTCGGGACAGCGCTTACGAGCAGTACTTC.

There are many counts of this clonotype. The rearrangement uses TRBV7-9 and TRBJ1-1; possible D gene TRBD1, 5 bases. Germline values: CDR1 SEHNR, CDR2 FQNEAQ (reference sequence). The CDR3 has 14 amino acids. V dropped 0 bases and J dropped 10 bases, with 15 bases sitting between them. The CDR3 region has the DNA TGTGCCAGCAGCTTAGCACAGGCGACTTGGGTAGCTTTCTTT. Residues: CASSLAQATWVAFF.

This clonotype showed up many times. CDR3 protein: CATSPPGDTDTQYF. CDR3 sequence (DNA): TGTGCCACCAGTCCGCCGGGAGACACAGATACGCAGTATTTT. This chain joins TRBV24-1 and TRBJ2-3; tentatively, D is TRBD2 (6 bases). The V gene lost 6 bases and the J gene lost 2 bases, with 11 bases spanning the gap. The CDR3 loop spans 14 amino acids. The germline V gene has CDR1 KGHDR and CDR2 SFDVKD.

This clonotype occurred a few times. This chain connects TRBV5-1 to TRBJ2-3, with TRBD2 matching 8 bases. The CDR3 is 16 residues long. V lost 5 bases to trimming and J lost 2 bases; unmatched junction nucleotides: 10. Germline V gives CDR1 SGHRS, CDR2 YFSETQ. CDR3 nucleotide sequence: TGCGCCAGCAGGTCTAATAGCGGGACCCACACAGATACGCAGTATTTT. It codes for CASRSNSGTHTDTQYF.

The table lists this clonotype with a few counts. V gene TRBV5-5 combines with J gene TRBJ2-5; tentative D call: TRBD2 (5 bases). From germline, CDR1 is SGHKS and CDR2 YYEKEE (reference sequence). This CDR3 contains 13 residues. Trimming left V 3 bases short and J 7 bases short, with 13 bases between. In DNA, the CDR3 is TGTGCCAGCAGCTCTGCAGTCCGGGGGACCCAGTACTTC. Its translation is CASSSAVRGTQYF.

The V and J genes are TRBV20-1 and TRBJ2-5; tentatively, D is TRBD1 (6 bases). The germline CDR1 and CDR2 sequences are DFQATT and SNEGSKA (reference sequence). V was clipped by 6 bases and J by 2 bases, with 13 bases between them. The CDR3 totals 13 residues. The CDR3 region is CSARDIGQETQYF. The CDR3 nucleotides read TGCAGTGCACGGGACATTGGACAAGAGACCCAGTACTTC.

This clonotype came up many times. The V call is TRBV30, the J call TRBJ2-2; TRBD2 aligns across 7 bases. The germline CDR1 and CDR2 sequences are GTSNPN and SVGIG (reference sequence). The CDR3 loop spans 16 amino acids. Trimming removed 5 bases from V and 7 bases from J; junction bases left unmatched: 16. The DNA for the CDR3 is TGTGCCTGGGGGGACTACCCCTCCCCCGCGGGCGGGGAGCTGTTTTTT. This encodes CAWGDYPSPAGGELFF.

The V gene is TRBV5-1, the J gene TRBJ2-3, with D tentatively TRBD1 or TRBD2 (6 bases each). Trimming pared 4 bases from V and 0 bases from J, leaving 15 bases between. The CDR3 sequence is 16 residues long. Germline V gene data show CDR1 as SGHRS and CDR2 as YFSETQ. CDR3 loop: CASSGPTGASTDTQYF. In DNA, the CDR3 is TGCGCCAGCAGCGGCCCAACGGGGGCCAGCACAGATACGCAGTATTTT.

This chain joins TRBV20-1 and TRBJ1-1; 7 bases fit TRBD1. Germline V gene lookup returns CDR1 DFQATT and CDR2 SNEGSKA (reference sequence). V trimming: 0 bases; J trimming: 0 bases; junction bases outside the gene matches: 4. CDR3 size: 15 residues. The CDR3 loop reads CSARDRDSMNTEAFF. Written as DNA, the CDR3 is TGCAGTGCTAGAGATCGGGACAGCATGAACACTGAAGCTTTCTTT.

This clonotype was seen many times. This chain's CDR3 is CASKLTGSSYEQYF. The CDR3 coding sequence is TGTGCCAGCAAACTTACAGGGTCTAGCTACGAGCAGTACTTC. This chain uses TRBV28 with TRBJ2-7; D is possibly TRBD1 (6 bases). The CDR3 length is 14 residues. Germline loops: CDR1 MDHEN, CDR2 SYDVKM. V dropped 7 bases and J dropped 3 bases, with 16 bases sitting between them.

Ten or more counts support this clonotype. The V gene is TRBV28, the J gene TRBJ2-5; TRBD1 agrees at 10 bases. V trimming: 6 bases; J trimming: 7 bases; junction bases outside the gene matches: 11. Germline V gene data show CDR1 as MDHEN and CDR2 as SYDVKM. The CDR3 has 15 residues. CDR3 bases: TGTGCCAGCAGGTTACCGACAGGGGGCCTGGGGACCCAGTACTTC. Amino acids: CASRLPTGGLGTQYF.

This clonotype was counted at least ten times. The chain carries TRBV2 and TRBJ1-5, with TRBD1 matching 7 bases. CDR3 size: 16 residues. Trimming at V came to 3 bases and at J to 7 bases, leaving 12 bases not matched to a gene. Germline V gives CDR1 SNHLY, CDR2 FYNNEI. Here the CDR3 reads CASSERQGVRKQPQHF. CDR3 nucleotide sequence: TGTGCCAGCAGTGAGAGACAGGGAGTCCGGAAGCAGCCCCAGCATTTT.

The chain combines TRBV5-1 with TRBJ1-2, with 9 bases that match TRBD1. The CDR3 has 12 residues. Germline values: CDR1 SGHRS, CDR2 YFSETQ. The junction had 1 base not matched to a gene; V was cut back by 3 bases and J by 7 bases. The CDR3: CASSSDRGGYTF. CDR3 in DNA: TGCGCCAGCAGCTCGGACAGGGGTGGCTACACCTTC.

This clonotype was recorded many times. The chain combines TRBV6-1 with TRBJ1-1; D gene unclear. The CDR3 has 14 residues. The germline V gene encodes CDR1 MNHNS and CDR2 SASEGT. Trimming stripped 7 bases from V and 5 bases from J, with 17 bases between. CDR3 amino acids: CASKMTAGRTEAFF. As DNA, the CDR3 is TGTGCCAGCAAAATGACGGCCGGAAGGACTGAAGCTTTCTTT.